This T cell receptor beta chain was sequenced in a study of blood T cell repertoires in COVID-19. In this sample, this clone turned up a few times. The CDR3 is 16 residues long. Germline CDR1 SGHDT, CDR2 YYEEEE. The V end was cut by 2 bases, the J end by 4 bases, with 19 bases between. In the original analysis: Reference gene primer amplification gave estimated nucleated cell counts. Clones were read by immunoSEQ multiplex PCR, and TCRdb kept only the in-frame ones, dropping some. V, J and clone size reflect that table, while D and trimming were determined from the DNA. Seen here are more than 110,000 clones, more than 65% observed once, and the top ten hold about an eighth.

J is TRBJ2-7 and V is TRBV5-6; D may be TRBD2 (5 bases). The TCR comes from a man older than 75 with acute or convalescent COVID-19. The sequencing input was peripheral blood. CDR3 nucleotides: TGTGCCAGCAGCTTTACGGGGTCCTGGGCTGGGTACGAGCAGTACTTC. Translating gives CASSFTGSWAGYEQYF.